These T cell receptor beta chains were read from a single sample in a study of cytomegalovirus exposure and HLA in healthy donors. Assay used: immunoSEQ multiplex PCR; TCRdb lists only in-frame clones, some missing. The table has around 150,000 clones, approximately 80% seen once. The sequencing sample was made of PBMCs. These receptors all come from a man between 25 and 39 years old in good health and CMV-seronegative. Each CDR3 is given with its conserved first and last residue. The D gene is left open where the match is weak. The listing skips clone size in some rows; elsewhere it reads once, few, many or a size class.

cdr3_length	v_call	clone_size	j_call	d_call	cdr3_aa	cdr3_nt
18	TRBV7-9	.	TRBJ1-1	.	CASSLGRVLAEGGTEAFF	TGTGCCAGCAGCTTAGGTAGGGTTTTGGCCGAGGGGGGGACTGAAGCTTTCTTT
13	TRBV14	few	TRBJ2-7	.	CASSQDLSYEQYF	TGTGCCAGCAGCCAAGACCTGTCCTACGAGCAGTACTTC
13	TRBV10-1	.	TRBJ2-7	TRBD2	CASSRGEGHEQYF	TGCGCCAGCAGTCGCGGGGAGGGCCACGAGCAGTACTTC
17	TRBV9	.	TRBJ2-1	.	CASSAYTGFSSYNEQFF	TGTGCCAGCAGCGCCTACACCGGGTTTAGCTCCTACAATGAGCAGTTCTTC
14	TRBV7-7	.	TRBJ2-5	TRBD1	CASSQGQGGETQYF	TGTGCCAGCAGCCAGGGACAGGGAGGAGAGACCCAGTACTTC
16	TRBV28	.	TRBJ1-2	.	CASSTAGTVLSHGYTF	TGTGCCAGCAGTACCGCGGGGACGGTGCTATCTCATGGCTACACCTTC
15	TRBV5-5	.	TRBJ1-3	.	CASRPPYGSGNTIYF	TGTGCCAGCAGACCGCCGTACGGCTCTGGAAACACCATATATTTT
13	TRBV6-6	many	TRBJ2-7	.	CASSYLLGYEQYF	TGTGCCAGCAGTTACCTACTAGGCTACGAGCAGTACTTC
15	TRBV29-1	.	TRBJ2-3	.	CSVYTRGASTDTQYF	TGCAGCGTGTACACCAGGGGCGCTAGCACAGATACGCAGTATTTT
15	TRBV2	.	TRBJ2-5	.	CASGNVGGRGETQYF	TGTGCCAGCGGAAATGTAGGGGGGAGGGGGGAGACCCAGTACTTC
14	TRBV27	.	TRBJ1-3	.	CASSSELSGNTIYF	TGTGCCAGCAGTTCGGAGCTCTCTGGAAACACCATATATTTT
12	TRBV29-1	once	TRBJ2-7	TRBD2	CSDWEGTYEQYF	TGCAGCGATTGGGAGGGTACCTACGAGCAGTACTTC
13	TRBV7-9	.	TRBJ1-1	.	CASSPAGFTEAFF	TGTGCCAGCAGCCCCGCAGGCTTCACTGAAGCTTTCTTT
14	TRBV7-2	.	TRBJ2-7	.	CASSLELSAYEQYF	TGTGCCAGCAGCTTAGAACTTTCCGCCTACGAGCAGTACTTC
18	TRBV18	.	TRBJ1-3	.	CASSPAHGLTDSGNTIYF	TGTGCCAGCTCACCAGCCCATGGACTGACCGACTCTGGAAACACCATATATTTT
14	TRBV9	once	TRBJ2-7	.	CASSVEVLPYEQYF	TGTGCCAGCAGCGTGGAGGTCCTTCCCTACGAGCAGTACTTC
13	TRBV7-2	.	TRBJ2-5	.	CASSLAGMETQYF	TGTGCCAGCAGCTTGGCAGGGATGGAGACCCAGTACTTC
18	TRBV19	.	TRBJ2-3	TRBD2	CASSIRLAGGPGTDTQYF	TGTGCCAGTAGTATAAGACTAGCGGGAGGGCCTGGTACAGATACGCAGTATTTT
15	TRBV7-8	few	TRBJ1-3	.	CASSWGESSGNTIYF	TGTGCCAGCAGCTGGGGGGAGAGCTCTGGAAACACCATATATTTT
17	TRBV7-9	.	TRBJ2-1	TRBD2	CASSFSPLAGIYNEQFF	TGTGCCAGCAGCTTCTCCCCTCTAGCGGGGATATACAATGAGCAGTTCTTC
17	TRBV28	once	TRBJ2-7	TRBD1	CASSLHQGAWVNYEQYF	TGTGCCAGCAGTTTACACCAGGGGGCGTGGGTTAACTACGAGCAGTACTTC
12	TRBV29-1	.	TRBJ2-7	TRBD1	CSVGTGGHEQYF	TGCAGCGTTGGGACAGGGGGCCACGAGCAGTACTTC
13	TRBV28	.	TRBJ1-2	.	CASISGKEYGYTF	TGTGCCAGTATATCCGGGAAAGAATATGGCTACACCTTC
13	TRBV7-9	.	TRBJ2-7	TRBD2	CSSSRSGAYEQYF	TGTTCCAGCAGCCGTAGCGGGGCCTACGAGCAGTACTTC
17	TRBV14	.	TRBJ2-5	TRBD2	CASSQRSGRGYQETQYF	TGTGCCAGCAGCCAAAGAAGCGGGAGGGGGTACCAAGAGACCCAGTACTTC
14	TRBV4-1	.	TRBJ1-1	.	CASSQDQGNTEAFF	TGCGCCAGCAGCCAAGATCAGGGGAACACTGAAGCTTTCTTT
16	TRBV28	.	TRBJ1-3	.	CASSSPGQRSGNTIYF	TGTGCCAGCAGTTCCCCCGGACAACGCTCTGGAAACACCATATATTTT
15	TRBV5-1	.	TRBJ2-5	TRBD2	CASSQGLVRGETQYF	TGCGCCAGCAGCCAGGGACTAGTGAGAGGAGAGACCCAGTACTTC
15	TRBV9	.	TRBJ2-1	.	CASSVDLALDNEQFF	TGTGCCAGCAGCGTAGACCTAGCGTTGGACAATGAGCAGTTCTTC
14	TRBV7-9	.	TRBJ2-7	.	CASSLSSFVDEQYF	TGTGCCAGCAGCTTATCAAGTTTCGTAGACGAGCAGTACTTC
15	TRBV6-6	.	TRBJ2-5	.	CASSPGVSFPETQYF	TGTGCCAGCAGCCCCGGGGTTTCCTTCCCAGAGACCCAGTACTTC
14	TRBV28	medium-sized	TRBJ2-7	.	CASSEAGTIYEQYF	TGTGCCAGCAGTGAAGCGGGCACAATCTACGAGCAGTACTTC
17	TRBV4-2	.	TRBJ2-5	TRBD2	CASSQEVRAGGSETQYF	TGTGCCAGCAGCCAAGAGGTTCGAGCGGGAGGCTCAGAGACCCAGTACTTC
16	TRBV11-2	.	TRBJ2-1	TRBD2	CASSLVQGLVRDEQFF	TGTGCCAGCAGCTTAGTACAGGGACTAGTTAGGGATGAGCAGTTCTTC
13	TRBV11-1	.	TRBJ2-5	.	CASSFRRRETQYF	TGTGCCAGCAGCTTTCGCCGGCGGGAGACCCAGTACTTC
18	TRBV28	.	TRBJ2-3	TRBD2	CASSRGLAGYLNADTQYF	TGTGCCAGCAGCCGGGGACTAGCGGGCTACCTCAACGCAGATACGCAGTATTTT